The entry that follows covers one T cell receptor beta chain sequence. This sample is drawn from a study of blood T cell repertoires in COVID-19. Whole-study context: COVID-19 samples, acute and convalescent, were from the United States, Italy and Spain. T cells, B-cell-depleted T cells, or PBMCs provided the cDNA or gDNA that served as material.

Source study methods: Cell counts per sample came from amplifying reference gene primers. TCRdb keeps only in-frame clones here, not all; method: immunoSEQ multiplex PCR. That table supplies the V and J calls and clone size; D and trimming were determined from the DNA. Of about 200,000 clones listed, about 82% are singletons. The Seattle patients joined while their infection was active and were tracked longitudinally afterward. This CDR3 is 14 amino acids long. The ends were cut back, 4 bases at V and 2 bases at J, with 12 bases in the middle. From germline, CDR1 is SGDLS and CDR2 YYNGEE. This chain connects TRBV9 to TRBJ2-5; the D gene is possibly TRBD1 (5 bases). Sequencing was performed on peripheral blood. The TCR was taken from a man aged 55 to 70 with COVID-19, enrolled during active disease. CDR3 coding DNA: TGTGCCAGCAGCCCTCAGGGAAGTCAAGAGACCCAGTACTTC. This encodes CASSPQGSQETQYF.